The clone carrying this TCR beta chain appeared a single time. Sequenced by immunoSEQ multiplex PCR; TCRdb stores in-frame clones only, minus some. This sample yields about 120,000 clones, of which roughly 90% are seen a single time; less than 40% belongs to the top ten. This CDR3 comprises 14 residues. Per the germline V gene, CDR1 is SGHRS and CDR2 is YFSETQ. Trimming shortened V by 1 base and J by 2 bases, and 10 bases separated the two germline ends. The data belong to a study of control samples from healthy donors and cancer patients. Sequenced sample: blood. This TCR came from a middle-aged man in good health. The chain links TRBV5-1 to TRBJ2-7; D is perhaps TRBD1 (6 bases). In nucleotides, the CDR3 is TGCGCCAGCAGCTTGCAGGGGACAACCTACGAGCAGTACTTC. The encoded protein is CASSLQGTTYEQYF.